What follows describes a single T cell receptor beta chain. The sample belongs to a study of blood T cell repertoires in COVID-19. This CDR3 spans 18 amino acids. The ends lost 0 bases at V and 6 bases at J; junction bases unmatched: 14. CDR1 and CDR2 (germline): KGHSH, LQKENI. Original processing methods: How many nucleated cells were present was estimated from reference gene primer amplification. Generated by immunoSEQ multiplex PCR, the TCRdb table keeps only in-frame clones and is missing some. V and J calls and clone size are copied from that table; D and trimming were computed from the DNA. The sample consists of 90,000 to 120,000 clones, roughly 80% of them appearing once.

The source material was peripheral blood. The V call is TRBV18, the J call TRBJ2-1; 7 nucleotides agree with TRBD2. The receptor comes from a human donor in a cohort sampled during active COVID-19. This CDR3 is CASSPPTASGSGLNEQFF. CDR3 nucleotides: TGTGCCAGCTCACCACCGACGGCTAGCGGCTCGGGTCTCAATGAGCAGTTCTTC.